This T cell receptor beta chain was sequenced in a study of CD8 T cells in ankylosing spondylitis. Trimming took 5 bases from V and 4 from J, leaving 12 bases between them. Per the germline V gene, CDR1 is LGHNT and CDR2 is FRNRAP. The CDR3 contains 13 residues. TCRdb itself ran the 5' RACE reads through MiXCR, one entry per CDR3 protein. The sample shows about 240,000 distinct CDR3 sequences, about 10% of them seen only once. This clonotype came up many times. The sample consisted of blood, either unsorted or a sorted T cell fraction (not recorded which). The source of this sequence is a male donor with ankylosing spondylitis or in good health (not recorded which). V and J are TRBV12-5 and TRBJ2-7; TRBD1 might be the D (6 bases). In DNA, the CDR3 is TGTGCTAGTGGTAAGATAGGGGGTTACGAGCAGTACTTC. Translating gives CASGKIGGYEQYF. The full variable domain, its missing parts supplied by reference TRBV12-5 and TRBJ2-7, is DARVTQTPRHKVTEMGQEVTMRCQPILGHNTVFWYRQTMMQGLELLAYFRNRAPLDDSGMPKDRFSAEMPDATLATLKIQPSEPRDSAVYFCASGKIGGYEQYFGPGTRLTVT.